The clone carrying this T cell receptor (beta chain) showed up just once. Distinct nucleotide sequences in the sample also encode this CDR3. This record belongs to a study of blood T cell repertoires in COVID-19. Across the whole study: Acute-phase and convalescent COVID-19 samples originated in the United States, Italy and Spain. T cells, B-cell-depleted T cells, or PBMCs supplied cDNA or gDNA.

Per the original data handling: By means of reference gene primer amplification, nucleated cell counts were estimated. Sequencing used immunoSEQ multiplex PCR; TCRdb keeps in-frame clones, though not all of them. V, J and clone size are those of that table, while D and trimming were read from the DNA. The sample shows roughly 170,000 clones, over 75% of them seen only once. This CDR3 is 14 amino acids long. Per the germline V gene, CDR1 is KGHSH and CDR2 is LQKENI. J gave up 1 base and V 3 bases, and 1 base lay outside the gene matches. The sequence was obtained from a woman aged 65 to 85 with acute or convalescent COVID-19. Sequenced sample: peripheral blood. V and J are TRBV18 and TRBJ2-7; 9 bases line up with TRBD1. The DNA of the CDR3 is TGTGCCAGCTCACCCGGACAGGGGTCCTACGAGCAGTACTTC. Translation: CASSPGQGSYEQYF. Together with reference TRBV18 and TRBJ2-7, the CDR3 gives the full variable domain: NAGVMQNPRHLVRRRGQEARLRCSPMKGHSHVYWYRQLPEEGLKFMVYLQKENIIDESGMPKERFSAEFPKEGPSILRIQQVVRGDSAAYFCASSPGQGSYEQYFGPGTRLTVT.